These 19 T cell receptor beta chains originate from one sample sequenced in a study of T cells in Graves' hyperthyroidism and ophthalmopathy. Using RNA transcripts as the source, TCR beta CDR3 regions were amplified. The TCR CDR3 first-round RT-PCR relied on the HTBI primer set. TCRdb re-derived calls from the multiplex PCR reads in MiXCR, one entry per CDR3 protein. This table has roughly 300,000 distinct CDR3 sequences, 20% to 30% appearing once. Material for sequencing was blood. The source is a man in his forties with Graves' hyperthyroidism that later progressed to Graves' ophthalmopathy.

This clonotype was recorded many times. CDR3 DNA sequence: TGTGCCAGCAGCCCGACGCCGGGTCCGTACCAGTATTTT. Translating gives CASSPTPGPYQYF. V and J are TRBV7-3 and TRBJ2-3, with D hard to call. The germline V and J ends were trimmed by 5 bases and 12 bases, with 18 bases remaining between them. CDR1 and CDR2 (germline): SGHTA, FQGTGA. This CDR3 is 13 amino acids long.

There are many counts of this clonotype. V usage is TRBV12-3 or TRBV12-4 and J usage is TRBJ1-1; D gene ambiguous. CDR3 length: 14 amino acids. Trimming took off 6 bases at V and 1 base at J, with 12 bases between the two ends. CDR3 in DNA: TGTGCCAGCAGCCAATACCTGACGAACACTGAAGCTTTCTTT. Translating it yields CASSQYLTNTEAFF.

This clonotype was recorded at least ten times. This sequence joins TRBV20-1 and TRBJ2-5, with 10 bases that match TRBD2. This CDR3 comprises 13 residues. J gave up 3 bases and V 4 bases, and 2 bases lay outside the gene matches. Germline-derived CDR1 and CDR2 are DFQATT and SNEGSKA (reference sequence). The CDR3 DNA reads TGCAGTGCTACTGGACTAGCGGAAGAGACCCAGTACTTC. It specifies CSATGLAEETQYF.

The chain joins TRBV5-1 to TRBJ2-1; D is perhaps TRBD1 or TRBD2 (5 bases each). V was clipped by 4 bases and J by 4 bases, with 18 bases between them. Germline V gene sequence: CDR1 SGHRS, CDR2 YFSETQ. The CDR3 totals 16 residues. The CDR3 nucleotides are TGCGCCAGCAGCCCAGAAGAAGGCGAGGGGTACAATGAGCAGTTCTTC. It is translated as CASSPEEGEGYNEQFF.

This clonotype was recorded many times. This chain connects TRBV10-3 to TRBJ2-7; D gene uncertain. The CDR3 consists of 13 residues. The germline V and J ends were trimmed by 6 bases and 3 bases, with 12 bases remaining between them. CDR1 and CDR2 (germline): ENHRY, SYGVKD. DNA for the CDR3: TGTGCCATCAGGTCCGCCTCTAACTACGAGCAGTACTTC. Protein: CAIRSASNYEQYF.

The table lists this clonotype with many counts. The rearrangement uses TRBV7-8 and TRBJ2-7; 11 bases agree with TRBD2. This CDR3 is 14 amino acids long. From germline, CDR1 is SGHVS and CDR2 FQNEAQ. V lost 5 bases, J lost 7 bases, and 7 bases stayed unmatched. CDR3 nucleotide sequence: TGTGCCAGCAGCCATCTAGCGGGAGGTCCAGAGCAGTACTTC. It codes for CASSHLAGGPEQYF.

This clonotype was observed at least ten times. This rearrangement joins TRBV27 to TRBJ1-1, with D possibly being TRBD1 (5 bases). Germline CDR1 is MNHEY and CDR2 is SMNVEV (reference sequence). The CDR3 consists of 15 residues. V shed 4 bases and J shed 0 bases, with 12 bases lying between them. The CDR3 spells CASSYRAGLNTEAFF. DNA of the CDR3: TGTGCCAGCAGTTATCGCGCAGGGCTGAACACTGAAGCTTTCTTT.

This clonotype came up many times. This chain links TRBV7-9 with TRBJ1-5; TRBD1 might be the D (6 bases). V was trimmed by 5 bases and J by 6 bases, leaving 17 bases between them. CDR1 SEHNR and CDR2 FQNEAQ come from the germline V gene (reference sequence). The CDR3 has 15 amino acids. The CDR3 nucleotides are TGTGCCAGCAGCCGGGGGCAGGTGGGAGTTCAGCCCCAGCATTTT. Translating gives CASSRGQVGVQPQHF.

This clonotype was seen at least ten times. V is TRBV6-1 and J is TRBJ2-2; D unclear. CDR1 is MNHNS and CDR2 is SASEGT in the germline V gene. Trimming took 4 bases from V and 7 from J, leaving 4 bases between them. The CDR3 has 11 residues. CDR3 sequence: CASSASGELFF. Here the CDR3 DNA reads TGTGCCAGCAGTGCGAGCGGGGAGCTGTTTTTT.

The CDR3 reads CSVVRRDSLDEQYF. CDR3 nucleotides: TGCAGCGTTGTCCGAAGGGACAGTCTGGACGAGCAGTACTTC. J is TRBJ2-7 and V is TRBV29-1; TRBD1 aligns across 7 bases. The trim removed 4 bases at V and 5 bases at J, leaving 11 bases unmatched. The CDR3 spans 14 residues. Germline V gene lookup returns CDR1 SQVTM and CDR2 ANQGSEA.

The table lists this clonotype with many counts. The genes are TRBV29-1 and TRBJ2-6; TRBD1 matches at 8 bases. Per germline, CDR1 SQVTM and CDR2 ANQGSEA. V gave up 4 bases and J gave up 0 bases; unmatched junction bases: 5. The CDR3 has 16 residues. The CDR3 DNA reads as TGCAGCGTTGCAGGGACAGGCAACTCTGGGGCCAACGTCCTGACTTTC. This sequence encodes CSVAGTGNSGANVLTF.

The table lists this clonotype with many counts. The gene calls are TRBV10-3 and TRBJ2-7, with 8 positions matching TRBD2. Germline V gene data show CDR1 as ENHRY and CDR2 as SYGVKD. The CDR3 contains 15 residues. Losses at the gene ends were 4 bases for V and 3 bases for J; bases not matched to a gene: 8. CDR3 DNA: TGTGCCATCAGTGGAGCAGGTAGCGGGATCTACGAGCAGTACTTC. Its protein product is CAISGAGSGIYEQYF.

The chain recombines TRBV11-2 with TRBJ2-7, with TRBD1 matching 8 bases. This CDR3 is 14 amino acids long. Looked up from germline, CDR1 is SGHAT and CDR2 is FQNNGV. Trimming at V came to 6 bases and at J to 3 bases, leaving 7 bases not matched to a gene. Here the CDR3 reads CASSGQGKVYEQYF. CDR3 in DNA: TGTGCCAGCAGTGGACAGGGAAAGGTCTACGAGCAGTACTTC.

This clonotype was detected many times. This chain links TRBV6-5 with TRBJ2-5; TRBD1 matches 10 bases. The CDR3 is 13 residues long. V dropped 8 bases and J dropped 3; count of bases not matched to a gene: 3. Germline CDR1 reads MNHEY; CDR2 reads SVGAGI. CDR3 protein: CASQGQGEETQYF. The CDR3 coding sequence is TGTGCCAGCCAAGGACAGGGGGAAGAGACCCAGTACTTC.

The rearrangement uses TRBV12-3 or TRBV12-4 and TRBJ1-2; the match to TRBD1 covers 8 bases. V was clipped by 7 bases and J by 8 bases; unmatched bases: 9. The CDR3 is 13 residues long. The CDR3 region is CASTTPPGGGYTF. The CDR3, as DNA: TGTGCCAGCACTACACCCCCAGGGGGCGGCTACACCTTC.

The table lists this clonotype with many counts. The chain uses TRBV7-2 and TRBJ2-5, with 8 bases matching TRBD1. V was clipped by 2 bases and J by 5 bases; unmatched bases: 7. CDR1 is SGHTA and CDR2 is FQGNSA in the germline V gene. This CDR3 comprises 15 residues. The CDR3 DNA sequence: TGTGCCAGCAGCTTATGGGGACAGGTTAAGGAGACCCAGTACTTC. This gives the protein CASSLWGQVKETQYF.

The sample holds many counts of this clonotype. A read error is possible here, since a much larger clone lies one base away. V usage is TRBV7-3 and J usage is TRBJ2-6, with a possible D match to TRBD1 (6 bases). Germline assignment: CDR1 SGHTA and CDR2 FQGTGA. This CDR3 contains 15 residues. CDR3 nucleotide sequence: TGTGCCAGCAGCTCCAGGGGTTCTGGGGCCAACGTCCCGACTTTC. As protein: CASSSRGSGANVPTF.

The chain couples TRBV6-1 to TRBJ2-7; no clear D gene. Germline lookup yields CDR1 MNHNS and CDR2 SASEGT. CDR3 length: 11 amino acids. Trimming stripped 3 bases from V and 9 bases from J, with 9 bases between. This CDR3 is CASSDKHRQYF. For the CDR3, the DNA is TGTGCCAGCAGTGATAAGCATCGGCAGTACTTC.

This chain joins TRBV12-3 or TRBV12-4 and TRBJ1-5; no reliable D call. Trimming removed 5 bases at V and 7 bases at J, with 12 bases between. CDR3 length equals 13 residues. CDR3 in DNA: TGTGCCAGCAGTATTACCGTTGGGCAGCCCCAGCATTTT. Protein sequence: CASSITVGQPQHF.